This T cell receptor (beta chain) was recovered during a study of early T cells in non-severe SARS-CoV-2 infection. Background on the study: Chains from this unsorted whole-blood bulk RNA could not be paired.

In TCRdb, the 5' RACE reads were re-called with MiXCR into one record per CDR3 protein. The sample has approximately 79,000 distinct CDR3 sequences; 13% are singletons. The CDR3 length is 15 residues. V was pared by 5 bases and J by 5 bases, with 12 bases of the junction left unmatched. Germline lookup yields CDR1 SGHVS and CDR2 FNYEAQ. The J gene is TRBJ2-7, the V gene TRBV7-6; 7 bases are a match to TRBD1. The sequencing sample was made of whole blood. The source is an adult who was a healthcare worker with PCR-confirmed SARS-CoV-2 infection or an uninfected control (not recorded which). The CDR3 sequence is CASSPGQATLHEQYF. The CDR3 bases are TGTGCCAGCAGCCCCGGACAGGCCACGCTACACGAGCAGTACTTC.